This T cell receptor (beta chain) was documented in a study of breast tumors, draining lymph nodes, adjacent tissues. The study's findings and limits: Luminal-like breast cancer showed significantly greater tumor-nontumor repertoire similarity than basal-like breast cancer did. Tumor T cell lymph node origin was a supported hypothesis, not proven. Tumor repertoires ranked between lymph nodes and nontumor tissue in diversity, with V and J gene preferences. Findings are consistent with lymph node origin and intratumoral expansion of most tumor T cells.

A few counts support this clonotype. Its antigen is not known. The conserved phenylalanine or tryptophan is not found at the CDR3 terminus, so this likely reflects a read error. MiXCR, run by TCRdb on the multiplex PCR reads, gives a single entry per CDR3 protein. Of tens of thousands of distinct CDR3 sequences in the sample, about 60% were seen once. This sequence was found in a female donor with breast cancer. Some clones in this sample may be carry-over from other donors' samples. Material: breast tumor tissue.

CDR3 sequence (DNA): TGTGCCAGCAGCAAACGGGACGGCTCCTACGAGCAGTTCCTC. It is translated as CASSKRDGSYEQFL. This chain uses TRBV9 with TRBJ2-7, with D perhaps assigned TRBD1 or TRBD2 (5 bases each). The DNA matches TRBJ2-1 better at its end, which makes the J call doubtful. The V gene's germline CDR1 is SGDLS and CDR2 YYNGEE. There are 14 residues in the CDR3.